These 29 T cell receptor beta chains share one sample of origin, sequenced in a study of T cell responses to AZD1222 COVID-19 vaccine. The table came from immunoSEQ multiplex PCR; TCRdb's copy has only in-frame clones and leaves some out. Of about 120,000 clones detected, roughly 91% appear once; the ten largest clones hold 3.5%. Sequencing used peripheral blood, obtained 28 days after the second AZD1222 dose. These TCRs come from an adult who received the AZD1222 COVID-19 vaccine.

CDR3 in amino acids: CASSIVGQMNQPQHF. Written as DNA, the CDR3 is TGTGCCAGCAGCATTGTTGGACAGATGAATCAGCCCCAGCATTTT. The V call is TRBV7-2, the J call TRBJ1-5; TRBD1 might be the D (6 bases). V lost 5 bases and J lost 4, with 15 bases in between. The germline CDR1 and CDR2 sequences are SGHTA and FQGNSA. This CDR3 is 15 amino acids long.

This clone was seen only once. The J gene is TRBJ1-1, the V gene TRBV7-9; D may be TRBD1 (6 bases). Germline V gene lookup returns CDR1 SEHNR and CDR2 FQNEAQ (reference sequence). The CDR3 sequence is 14 residues long. V lost 4 bases, J lost 1 base, and 10 bases lay in between. This CDR3 reads CASSSQGPNTEAFF. CDR3 nucleotide sequence: TGTGCCAGCAGCTCGCAGGGGCCGAACACTGAAGCTTTCTTT.

Here the CDR3 DNA reads TGTGCCAGCAGCTTAAGACTAGCGGGTCAAGAGACCCAGTACTTC. It specifies CASSLRLAGQETQYF. V and J are TRBV7-9 and TRBJ2-5; 10 nucleotides align to TRBD2. The CDR3 spans 15 residues. Germline CDR1 reads SEHNR; CDR2 reads FQNEAQ (reference sequence). Germline trimming cut 2 bases from V and 2 bases from J; bases unmatched to any gene: 2.

This clone was observed a few times. CDR3 loop: CASSDGLAANNEQFF. For the CDR3, the DNA is TGTGCCAGCAGTGATGGACTAGCGGCAAACAATGAGCAGTTCTTC. The chain joins TRBV6-4 to TRBJ2-1; 10 nucleotides agree with TRBD2. Germline assignment: CDR1 MRHNA and CDR2 SNTAGT. The CDR3 has 15 amino acids. J lost 5 bases, V lost 3 bases, and 4 bases had no gene match.

V usage is TRBV5-4 and J usage is TRBJ1-3; no clear D. The germline gives CDR1 SGHNT, CDR2 YYREEE (reference sequence). The CDR3 contains 13 residues. Trimming took off 4 bases at V and 4 bases at J, with 9 bases between the two ends. CDR3 residues: CASSPGIGNTIYF. As DNA, the CDR3 is TGTGCCAGCAGCCCTGGTATAGGAAACACCATATATTTT.

The chain uses TRBV10-1 and TRBJ2-7; possible D gene TRBD2, 5 bases. V was cut by 2 bases and J by 0 bases, with 11 bases left in between. Germline CDR1 WNHNN, CDR2 SYGVQD (reference sequence). The CDR3 is made up of 15 amino acids. The CDR3 spells CASSELRVPSYEQYF. Written as DNA, the CDR3 is TGCGCCAGCAGTGAGCTGAGGGTTCCCTCCTACGAGCAGTACTTC.

The V call is TRBV7-9, the J call TRBJ1-1; perhaps TRBD1 as D (6 bases). The CDR3 is 15 residues long. V was shortened by 2 bases and J by 6 bases, with 16 bases between the two germline ends. CDR1 and CDR2 (germline): SEHNR, FQNEAQ (reference sequence). The CDR3 is CASSLKPGEQSEAFF. The CDR3 coding sequence is TGTGCCAGCAGCTTAAAGCCAGGGGAACAATCTGAAGCTTTCTTT.

Only a few counts were recorded for this clone. J is TRBJ2-1 and V is TRBV20-1; D gene uncertain. The CDR3 is 11 amino acids. The V gene's germline CDR1 is DFQATT and CDR2 SNEGSKA (reference sequence). V lost 6 bases and J lost 9, with 12 bases in between. The CDR3: CSAAQFPEQFF. In DNA form, the CDR3 reads TGCAGTGCCGCTCAGTTCCCTGAGCAGTTCTTC.

This sequence joins TRBV25-1 and TRBJ1-2; 7 bases line up with TRBD1. Per germline, CDR1 MGHDK and CDR2 SYGVNS. The CDR3 is 12 amino acids. The V gene end was trimmed by 7 bases and the J gene end by 4 bases; junction bases not matched to a gene: 3. The CDR3 nucleotides are TGTGCCAGCACCGGGACAGTCTATGGCTACACCTTC. Protein sequence: CASTGTVYGYTF.

V usage is TRBV12-3 or TRBV12-4 and J usage is TRBJ1-5, with D perhaps TRBD1 (6 bases). Trimming shortened V by 6 bases and J by 5 bases, and 8 bases separated the two germline ends. This CDR3 has 12 residues. CDR3 loop: CASSQGHQPQHF. As DNA, the CDR3 is TGTGCCAGCAGCCAGGGGCATCAGCCCCAGCATTTT.

The V and J genes are TRBV19 and TRBJ1-5; 8 bases agree with TRBD1. With V trimmed by 1 base and J by 1 base, 9 bases remained unmatched. CDR1 LNHDA and CDR2 SQIVND come from the germline V gene (reference sequence). The CDR3 runs to 18 residues. As DNA, the CDR3 is TGTGCCAGTAGTATAGGAGACAGGGGAATTCAGAGCAATCAGCCCCAGCATTTT. Residues: CASSIGDRGIQSNQPQHF.

The rearrangement joins TRBV19 to TRBJ1-3; D might be TRBD1 (6 bases). V dropped 6 bases and J dropped 0 bases, with 12 bases sitting between them. The CDR3 has 15 amino acids. CDR1 LNHDA and CDR2 SQIVND come from the germline V gene (reference sequence). CDR3 sequence: CASRLDRISGNTIYF. The DNA for the CDR3 is TGTGCCAGTAGGCTCGACAGGATCTCTGGAAACACCATATATTTT.

This clone was picked up one time. The gene calls are TRBV29-1 and TRBJ2-5; 7 bases match TRBD1. Germline CDR1 reads SQVTM; CDR2 reads ANQGSEA. This CDR3 spans 13 amino acids. J was trimmed by 2 bases and V by 7 bases; bases with no gene match: 7. CDR3 coding DNA: TGCAGCGATCGAAGGGACAGACAAGAGACCCAGTACTTC. Its protein product is CSDRRDRQETQYF.

This clone was seen a few times. The chain has TRBV12-3 or TRBV12-4 and TRBJ1-4; no definite D call. The CDR3 contains 13 residues. V lost 6 bases and J lost 7, with 12 bases in between. CDR3 sequence (DNA): TGTGCCAGCAGCCTAAGAAACTTTGAAAAACTGTTTTTT. Residues: CASSLRNFEKLFF.

The genes are TRBV19 and TRBJ1-2, with D tentatively TRBD1 (6 bases). Germline V lookup: CDR1 LNHDA, CDR2 SQIVND (reference sequence). V lost 7 bases and J 5 bases, leaving 17 bases between the germline ends. This CDR3 region has 14 residues. CDR3 region: CASKAAAGDYGYTF. The CDR3 nucleotides read TGTGCCAGTAAGGCGGCGGCAGGGGATTATGGCTACACCTTC.

The rearrangement joins TRBV7-2 to TRBJ2-5, with D maybe TRBD2 (5 bases). The V and J ends lost 0 bases and 5 bases respectively, with 10 bases between them. Germline CDR1 reads SGHTA; CDR2 reads FQGNSA. The CDR3 is 14 residues long. The CDR3 loop reads CASSLARVGETQYF. In nucleotides, the CDR3 is TGTGCCAGCAGCTTAGCGCGGGTTGGGGAGACCCAGTACTTC.

The chain is built from TRBV20-1 and TRBJ1-1, with D uncertain. V lost 0 bases to trimming and J lost 8 bases, with 4 bases between them. Germline CDR1 DFQATT, CDR2 SNEGSKA (reference sequence). The CDR3 totals 10 residues. CDR3 bases: TGCAGTGCTAGAGATTCCGAAGCTTTCTTT. This codes for CSARDSEAFF.

The chain combines TRBV4-3 with TRBJ1-4; perhaps TRBD1 as D (6 bases). The germline V gene has CDR1 LGHNA and CDR2 YSLEER. V was clipped by 4 bases and J by 6 bases, with 12 bases between them. The CDR3 has 14 amino acids. In nucleotides, the CDR3 is TGCGCCAGCAGCCCCACAGGGCTTGATGAAAAACTGTTTTTT. The encoded protein is CASSPTGLDEKLFF.

This rearrangement joins TRBV25-1 to TRBJ2-1; D remains unclear. This CDR3 has 15 residues. Trimming left V 1 base short and J 8 bases short, with 15 bases between. CDR1 is MGHDK, CDR2 SYGVNS, per germline. CDR3 loop: CASSESAILGYEQFF. As DNA, the CDR3 is TGTGCCAGCAGTGAATCGGCGATTTTAGGGTATGAGCAGTTCTTC.

The V gene is TRBV6-5, the J gene TRBJ2-3, with 10 positions matching TRBD2. Losses at the gene ends were 6 bases for V and 1 base for J; bases not matched to a gene: 4. This CDR3 is 15 amino acids long. The germline gives CDR1 MNHEY, CDR2 SVGAGI. The CDR3 DNA is TGTGCCAGCAGCCATCTAGCGGGGGGCACAGATACGCAGTATTTT. Its protein product is CASSHLAGGTDTQYF.

The CDR3 sequence is CASSFVWGGTSTDTQYF. The CDR3 nucleotides are TGTGCCAGCAGCTTCGTATGGGGCGGGACTAGCACAGATACGCAGTATTTT. The chain is built from TRBV7-9 and TRBJ2-3, with TRBD2 as a possible D gene (6 bases). The CDR3 is 17 amino acids. From germline, CDR1 is SEHNR and CDR2 FQNEAQ (reference sequence). V lost 3 bases to trimming and J lost 0 bases, with 16 bases between them.

The CDR3 spells CASSVDRDNYNSPLHF. For the CDR3, the DNA is TGTGCCAGCAGCGTCGACAGGGACAACTATAATTCACCCCTCCACTTT. This chain uses TRBV9 with TRBJ1-6, with 7 bases lining up with TRBD1. This CDR3 comprises 16 residues. Trimming at V came to 2 bases and at J to 3 bases, leaving 5 bases not matched to a gene. The germline gives CDR1 SGDLS, CDR2 YYNGEE.

The J gene is TRBJ1-5, the V gene TRBV6-5; 7 bases are shared with TRBD1. Germline trimming cut 5 bases from V and 8 bases from J; bases unmatched to any gene: 6. Germline lookup yields CDR1 MNHEY and CDR2 SVGAGI. The CDR3 has 13 residues. The CDR3, as DNA: TGTGCCAGCAGTACAGGGGCGGGGGAGCCCCAGCATTTT. Amino acids: CASSTGAGEPQHF.

The chain carries TRBV4-3 and TRBJ2-7; 11 nucleotides line up with TRBD2. In germline, CDR1 is LGHNA, CDR2 YSLEER. This CDR3 is 17 amino acids long. V trimming: 5 bases; J trimming: 2 bases; junction bases outside the gene matches: 11. The CDR3 nucleotides are TGCGCCAGCAGCTCTCAACTAGCGGGGGCCCTCCCCTACGAGCAGTACTTC. Its translation: CASSSQLAGALPYEQYF.

The chain combines TRBV10-3 with TRBJ1-3, with D perhaps matching TRBD1 (6 bases). There are 15 residues in the CDR3. From germline, CDR1 is ENHRY and CDR2 SYGVKD. Trimming took 0 bases from V and 2 from J, leaving 8 bases between them. CDR3 loop: CAISESSGAGNTIYF. CDR3 coding DNA: TGTGCCATCAGTGAGTCGTCAGGGGCTGGAAACACCATATATTTT.

The chain joins TRBV19 to TRBJ1-1; no clear D. Germline CDR1 and CDR2: LNHDA and SQIVND (reference sequence). V lost 3 bases and J 2 bases, leaving 10 bases between the germline ends. This CDR3 spans 14 amino acids. The chain's CDR3 is CASSIGVGNTEAFF. CDR3 coding DNA: TGTGCCAGTAGTATCGGAGTGGGAAACACTGAAGCTTTCTTT.

This clone was recorded only once. V gene TRBV6-5 combines with J gene TRBJ1-6; D gene ambiguous. Trimming cost V 2 bases and J 9 bases, with 17 bases left between them. CDR3 size: 16 residues. Germline V gene sequence: CDR1 MNHEY, CDR2 SVGAGI. The CDR3 nucleotides read TGTGCCAGCAGTTACCCCCCAGTCAAAGGTGTTTCACCCCTCCACTTT. It encodes CASSYPPVKGVSPLHF.

The chain recombines TRBV6-5 with TRBJ1-1, with D unresolved. Germline values: CDR1 MNHEY, CDR2 SVGAGI. CDR3 size: 12 residues. V lost 8 bases and J 6 bases, leaving 13 bases between the germline ends. CDR3 loop: CASDLVYSEAFF. DNA of the CDR3: TGTGCCAGCGATCTCGTATACTCTGAAGCTTTCTTT.

The J gene is TRBJ2-7, the V gene TRBV7-8; 11 positions agree with TRBD2. The germline gives CDR1 SGHVS, CDR2 FQNEAQ. The CDR3 length is 16 residues. Germline trimming cut 2 bases from V and 7 bases from J; bases unmatched to any gene: 10. CDR3 loop: CASSLLVAGGRWEQYF. CDR3 nucleotides: TGTGCCAGCAGCTTACTTGTAGCGGGAGGGCGGTGGGAGCAGTACTTC.